Below, 25 T cell receptor beta chains from the same sample are listed, as sequenced in a study of identical twins. MiXCR, applied by TCRdb to the 5' RACE reads, yields one record per CDR3 protein. The profile shows more than 1.5 million distinct CDR3 sequences, 25% to 35% of them singletons. Sequenced input: cord blood. These receptors came from a newborn girl in good health.

The table lists this clonotype with many counts. The chain recombines TRBV9 with TRBJ2-1, with TRBD2 matching 10 bases. The CDR3 is 16 residues long. Trimming at V came to 1 base and at J to 4 bases, leaving 5 bases not matched to a gene. Germline CDR1 and CDR2: SGDLS and YYNGEE. CDR3 sequence reads: CASSVRLAGVYNEQFF. The CDR3 DNA is TGTGCCAGCAGCGTACGCCTAGCGGGAGTTTACAATGAGCAGTTCTTC.

This clonotype was seen only once. The V gene is TRBV20-1, the J gene TRBJ2-1; D gene unclear. CDR1 and CDR2 from the germline V gene are DFQATT and SNEGSKA (reference sequence). Deletions cut 3 bases from V and 2 bases from J, with 8 bases between. CDR3 length equals 13 residues. In DNA form, the CDR3 reads TGCAGTGCTAGCCTTAGGGCCTACAATGAGCAGTTCTTC. Translating it yields CSASLRAYNEQFF.

This clonotype was seen only a few times. The rearrangement links TRBV20-1 to TRBJ2-3; D is undetermined. Trimming took 3 bases from V and 5 from J, leaving 12 bases between them. The CDR3 has 13 residues. Germline loops: CDR1 DFQATT, CDR2 SNEGSKA (reference sequence). In DNA form, the CDR3 reads TGCAGTGCTAGTGCCCCAGCTGAAGATACGCAGTATTTT. This translates into CSASAPAEDTQYF.

The CDR3 bases are TGTGCCACCAGCAGAGACAGGATATACGAGCAGTACTTC. As protein: CATSRDRIYEQYF. The chain combines TRBV15 with TRBJ2-4; D call uncertain. The J call may not be correct, given that the DNA end is closer to TRBJ2-7. Germline CDR1 reads LNHNV; CDR2 reads YYDKDF (reference sequence). CDR3 length: 13 residues.

V usage is TRBV3-1 and J usage is TRBJ2-7, with D possibly matching TRBD2 (5 bases). This CDR3 is built from 14 residues. Germline-derived CDR1 and CDR2 are LGHDT and YNNKEL (reference sequence). Trimming took 1 base from V and 2 from J, leaving 9 bases between them. CDR3 nucleotides: TGTGCCAGCAGCCAAGCCCGGGGAACCTACGAGCAGTACTTC. Protein: CASSQARGTYEQYF.

The V call is TRBV10-3, the J call TRBJ1-5, with a weak D call TRBD1 (6 bases). Germline-derived CDR1 and CDR2 are ENHRY and SYGVKD. V was clipped by 0 bases and J by 0 bases, with 15 bases between them. The CDR3 is 18 residues long. In DNA, the CDR3 is TGTGCCATCAGTGAGTCAAATCAGGGGAGTTATAGCAATCAGCCCCAGCATTTT. Translating gives CAISESNQGSYSNQPQHF.

This chain connects TRBV12-3 or TRBV12-4 to TRBJ2-5; D gene unclear. V shed 1 base and J shed 5 bases, with 11 bases lying between them. The CDR3 is 14 amino acids. The CDR3: CASSLGGRSETQYF. CDR3 coding DNA: TGTGCCAGCAGTTTAGGGGGTAGATCGGAGACCCAGTACTTC.

The gene calls are TRBV27 and TRBJ2-7; 9 bases are shared with TRBD2. The V segment lost 7 bases and the J segment 4 bases; nucleotides outside the gene matches: 11. The CDR3 is 15 residues long. Per germline, CDR1 MNHEY and CDR2 SMNVEV (reference sequence). The CDR3 bases are TGTGCCAGCACCCTTAGGGCGGGAGGGCCTTACGAGCAGTACTTC. This gives the protein CASTLRAGGPYEQYF.

This clonotype was recorded many times. V usage is TRBV5-1 and J usage is TRBJ2-1; the match to TRBD2 covers 8 bases. Germline lookup yields CDR1 SGHRS and CDR2 YFSETQ. The length of the CDR3 is 16 residues. J lost 7 bases, V lost 0 bases, and 9 bases had no gene match. CDR3 bases: TGCGCCAGCAGCTTGGGTGCGGGACTAGAGACGAATGAGCAGTTCTTC. Translating it yields CASSLGAGLETNEQFF.

This chain uses TRBV5-1 with TRBJ1-1; D not resolved. Trimming cost V 0 bases and J 5 bases, with 11 bases left between them. Germline CDR1 SGHRS, CDR2 YFSETQ. This CDR3 comprises 14 residues. This CDR3 is CASSLEVGGTEAFF. In DNA, the CDR3 is TGCGCCAGCAGCTTGGAGGTCGGTGGGACTGAAGCTTTCTTT.

The CDR3 here is CASSLFSGASNEQFF. The CDR3 coding sequence is TGTGCCAGCAGTTTATTTAGCGGGGCTTCCAATGAGCAGTTCTTC. The chain combines TRBV27 with TRBJ2-1, with 8 bases fitting TRBD2. Germline values: CDR1 MNHEY, CDR2 SMNVEV (reference sequence). CDR3 length: 15 residues. J was trimmed by 6 bases and V by 1 base; bases with no gene match: 5.

The sample holds many counts of this clonotype. V usage is TRBV5-1 and J usage is TRBJ2-5; no definite D call. Gene TRBJ2-7 matches the end of the DNA better, so the J call may be wrong. CDR3 size: 11 residues. Looked up from germline, CDR1 is SGHRS and CDR2 is YFSETQ. CDR3 region: CASSVGDEQYF. CDR3 DNA: TGCGCCAGCAGCGTAGGCGACGAGCAGTACTTC.

The chain's CDR3 is CASSPRTWDPEKETQYF. The CDR3 DNA reads as TGTGCCAGCAGCCCCCGTACCTGGGATCCTGAAAAAGAGACCCAGTACTTC. The chain combines TRBV7-2 with TRBJ2-7; D ambiguous. The DNA end favors TRBJ2-5, so the J call may be wrong. There are 17 residues in the CDR3. The V gene's germline CDR1 is SGHTA and CDR2 FQGNSA.

This clonotype was counted between two and nine times. This chain uses TRBV12-3 or TRBV12-4 with TRBJ2-7; D remains ambiguous. Matching the DNA end better, TRBJ2-5 makes the J call doubtful. There are 12 residues in the CDR3. The CDR3 sequence: CASSLMLKTQYF. In DNA, the CDR3 is TGTGCCAGCAGTTTGATGCTTAAGACCCAGTACTTC.

This clonotype was seen a few times. CDR3 nucleotide sequence: TGCGCCAGCAGCTTTAATACATGGCTAGGACTAGGGGCGATCGGGCAGTTCTTC. Translated: CASSFNTWLGLGAIGQFF. V usage is TRBV5-1 and J usage is TRBJ2-1; 7 bases fit TRBD2. Germline-derived CDR1 and CDR2 are SGHRS and YFSETQ. With V trimmed by 2 bases and J by 12 bases, 23 bases remained unmatched. The CDR3 is 18 residues long.

The DNA of the CDR3 is TGTGCCAGCAGTGAACGGAGAAGTCAGTACTTC. The encoded protein is CASSERRSQYF. The rearrangement joins TRBV2 to TRBJ2-4, with D uncertain. Between the trimmed V and J ends, which lost 2 bases and 12 bases, there was a span of 8 bases. Germline-derived CDR1 and CDR2 are SNHLY and FYNNEI. The CDR3 has 11 residues.

The rearrangement joins TRBV7-8 to TRBJ2-5; 7 bases line up with TRBD2. Germline assignment: CDR1 SGHVS and CDR2 FQNEAQ. This CDR3 region has 17 residues. V gave up 2 bases and J gave up 1 base; unmatched junction bases: 10. DNA for the CDR3: TGTGCCAGCAGCTTAAAGAGGATAGCGGGTCTCCAAGAGACCCAGTACTTC. It yields the protein CASSLKRIAGLQETQYF.

A single count supports this clonotype. This could be a read error, since a much larger clone is one nucleotide away. The rearrangement links TRBV6-1 to TRBJ1-2; D uncertain. Germline V gene data show CDR1 as MNHNS and CDR2 as SASEGT. The CDR3 runs to 15 residues. CDR3 residues: CASSEGWLANYGYNF. CDR3 bases: TGTGCCAGCAGTGAAGGGTGGTTAGCTAACTATGGCTACAACTTC.

This clonotype was seen more than once but under ten times. The rearrangement joins TRBV7-2 to TRBJ2-1, with 8 bases that match TRBD2. Germline CDR1 reads SGHTA; CDR2 reads FQGNSA. The CDR3 length is 15 residues. With 5 bases clipped from V and 1 base from J, the junction kept 4 bases outside the gene matches. This CDR3 reads CASSRGTRSYNEQFF. DNA for the CDR3: TGTGCCAGCAGCCGCGGGACTAGATCCTACAATGAGCAGTTCTTC.

J is TRBJ1-1 and V is TRBV28; 8 nucleotides agree with TRBD1. The CDR3 is 16 amino acids. CDR1 and CDR2 (germline): MDHEN, SYDVKM. V lost 2 bases to trimming and J lost 3 bases; unmatched junction nucleotides: 8. The CDR3 sequence is CASSLETGAGDTEAFF. The CDR3 nucleotides read TGTGCCAGCAGTTTAGAGACAGGGGCAGGGGACACTGAAGCTTTCTTT.

The rearrangement joins TRBV12-3 or TRBV12-4 to TRBJ2-2; no reliable D call. Trimming cost V 8 bases and J 6 bases, with 16 bases left between them. The CDR3 contains 14 residues. DNA for the CDR3: TGTGCCAGCCAAACCCAAGTGGTGGCCGGGGAGCTGTTTTTT. Residues: CASQTQVVAGELFF.

The chain combines TRBV28 with TRBJ2-3; 14 positions match TRBD2. Germline V gene lookup returns CDR1 MDHEN and CDR2 SYDVKM. V gave up 4 bases and J gave up 6 bases; unmatched junction bases: 12. The CDR3 has 18 amino acids. CDR3 amino acids: CASSSLGLAGGQQDTQYF. DNA for the CDR3: TGTGCCAGCAGTTCCCTCGGACTAGCGGGAGGACAGCAGGATACGCAGTATTTT.

This clonotype was recorded a few times. The rearrangement joins TRBV5-1 to TRBJ2-5; D unresolved. This CDR3 has 15 residues. Germline CDR1 SGHRS, CDR2 YFSETQ. V was trimmed by 0 bases and J by 3 bases, leaving 12 bases between them. CDR3 region: CASSLVRALKETQYF. In DNA form, the CDR3 reads TGCGCCAGCAGCTTGGTTCGGGCATTAAAAGAGACCCAGTACTTC.

The table lists this clonotype with a few counts. The chain is built from TRBV5-5 and TRBJ2-7, with D perhaps matching TRBD1 or TRBD2 (5 bases each). Looked up from germline, CDR1 is SGHKS and CDR2 is YYEKEE (reference sequence). This CDR3 is built from 15 residues. The V and J ends lost 0 bases and 3 bases respectively, with 13 bases between them. The CDR3 DNA sequence: TGTGCCAGCAGCTTGGAGGGACCCCTAAACTACGAGCAGTACTTC. Protein product: CASSLEGPLNYEQYF.

To note about this clonotype: At one end the junction does not follow the germline gene, possibly because of a read error. The chain has TRBV6-6 and TRBJ2-3; no clear D gene. The CDR3 consists of 16 residues. Germline CDR1 and CDR2: MNHNY and SVGAGI (reference sequence). Here the CDR3 reads CACSYSELPSTDTQYF. CDR3 sequence (DNA): TGTGCCTGCAGTTACTCGGAGCTTCCAAGCACAGATACGCAGTATTTT.